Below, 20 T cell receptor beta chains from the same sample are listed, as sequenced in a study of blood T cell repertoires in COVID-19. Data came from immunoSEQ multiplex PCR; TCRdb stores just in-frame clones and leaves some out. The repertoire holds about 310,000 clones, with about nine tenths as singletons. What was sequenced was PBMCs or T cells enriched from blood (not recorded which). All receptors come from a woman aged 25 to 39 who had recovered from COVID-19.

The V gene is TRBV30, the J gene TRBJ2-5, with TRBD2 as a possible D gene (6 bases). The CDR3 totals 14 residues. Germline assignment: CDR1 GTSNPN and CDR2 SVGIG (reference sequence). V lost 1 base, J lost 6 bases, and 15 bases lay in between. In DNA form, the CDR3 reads TGTGCCTGGAGTGGGGTTTGGGGGGTTCAGACCCAGTACTTC. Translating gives CAWSGVWGVQTQYF.

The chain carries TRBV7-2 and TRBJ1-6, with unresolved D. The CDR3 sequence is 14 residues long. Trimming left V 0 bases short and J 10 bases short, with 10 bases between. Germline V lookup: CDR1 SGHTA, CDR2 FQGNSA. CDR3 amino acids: CASSLALEGSPLHF. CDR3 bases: TGTGCCAGCAGCTTAGCGCTGGAGGGATCACCCCTCCACTTT.

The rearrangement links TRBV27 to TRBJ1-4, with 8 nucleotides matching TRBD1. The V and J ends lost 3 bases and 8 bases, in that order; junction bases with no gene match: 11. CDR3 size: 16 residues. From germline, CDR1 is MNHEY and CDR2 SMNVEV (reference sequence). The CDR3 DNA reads TGTGCCAGCAGTTTCGCAGGGGGCAGGCGACGAGAAAAACTGTTTTTT. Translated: CASSFAGGRRREKLFF.

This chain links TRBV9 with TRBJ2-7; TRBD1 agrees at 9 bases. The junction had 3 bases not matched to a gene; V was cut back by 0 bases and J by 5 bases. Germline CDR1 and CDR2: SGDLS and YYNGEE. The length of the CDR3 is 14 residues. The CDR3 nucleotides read TGTGCCAGCAGCGTAGCGGGACAGGGTAACGAGCAGTACTTC. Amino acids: CASSVAGQGNEQYF.

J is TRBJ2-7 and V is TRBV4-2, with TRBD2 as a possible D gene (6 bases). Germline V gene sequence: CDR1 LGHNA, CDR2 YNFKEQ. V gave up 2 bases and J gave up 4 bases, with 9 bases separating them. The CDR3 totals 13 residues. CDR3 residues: CASSQRDFYEQYF. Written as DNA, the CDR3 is TGTGCCAGCAGCCAACGGGACTTTTACGAGCAGTACTTC.

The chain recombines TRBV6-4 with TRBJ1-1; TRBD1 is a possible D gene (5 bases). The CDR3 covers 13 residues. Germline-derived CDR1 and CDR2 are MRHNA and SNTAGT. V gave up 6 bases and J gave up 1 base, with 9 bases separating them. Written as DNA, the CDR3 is TGTGCCAGCAGATTGACAGAGAACACTGAAGCTTTCTTT. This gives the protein CASRLTENTEAFF.

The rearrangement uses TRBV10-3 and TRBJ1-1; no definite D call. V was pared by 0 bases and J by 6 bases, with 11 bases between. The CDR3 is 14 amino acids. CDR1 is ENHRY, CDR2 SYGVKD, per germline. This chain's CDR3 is CAISESQEGSEAFF. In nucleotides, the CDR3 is TGTGCCATCAGTGAGTCGCAGGAGGGCTCTGAAGCTTTCTTT.

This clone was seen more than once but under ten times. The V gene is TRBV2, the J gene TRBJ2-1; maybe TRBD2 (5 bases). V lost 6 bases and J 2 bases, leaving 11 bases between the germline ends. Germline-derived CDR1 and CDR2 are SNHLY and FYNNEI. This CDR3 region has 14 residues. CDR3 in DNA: TGTGCCAGCAGCCAGGACTCTGCCTACAATGAGCAGTTCTTC. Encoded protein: CASSQDSAYNEQFF.

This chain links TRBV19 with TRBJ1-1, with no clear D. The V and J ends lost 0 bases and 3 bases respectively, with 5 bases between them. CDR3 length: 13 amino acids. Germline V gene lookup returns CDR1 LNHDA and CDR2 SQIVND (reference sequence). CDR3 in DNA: TGTGCCAGTAGTATAGACCTGTACACTGAAGCTTTCTTT. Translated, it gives CASSIDLYTEAFF.

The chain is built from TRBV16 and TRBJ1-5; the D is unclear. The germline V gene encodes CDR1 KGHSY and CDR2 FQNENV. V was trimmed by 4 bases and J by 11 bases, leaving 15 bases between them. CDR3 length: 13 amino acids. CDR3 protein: CASSRILSFSQHF. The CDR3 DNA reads TGTGCCAGCAGCCGAATCCTAAGTTTTTCCCAGCATTTT.

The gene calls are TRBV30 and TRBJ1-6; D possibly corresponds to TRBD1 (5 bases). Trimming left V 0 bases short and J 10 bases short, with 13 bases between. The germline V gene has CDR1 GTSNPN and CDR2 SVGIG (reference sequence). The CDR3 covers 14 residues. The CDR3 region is CAWSVGGGESPLHF. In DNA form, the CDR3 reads TGTGCCTGGAGTGTGGGGGGAGGGGAGTCACCCCTCCACTTT.

CDR3 in amino acids: CASSLNPRAYEQYF. Here the CDR3 DNA reads TGTGCCAGCAGCTTAAATCCCAGGGCATACGAGCAGTACTTC. The chain recombines TRBV11-1 with TRBJ2-7; TRBD1 is a possible D gene (5 bases). This CDR3 has 14 residues. Deletions cut 2 bases from V and 4 bases from J, with 12 bases between. Per the germline V gene, CDR1 is SGHAT and CDR2 is FQDESV (reference sequence).

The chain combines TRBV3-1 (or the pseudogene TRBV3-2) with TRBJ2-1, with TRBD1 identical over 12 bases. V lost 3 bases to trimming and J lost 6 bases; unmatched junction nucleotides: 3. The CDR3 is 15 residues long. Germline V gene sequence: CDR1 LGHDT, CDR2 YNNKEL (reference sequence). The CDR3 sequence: CASSQGTGGINEQFF. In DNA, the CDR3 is TGTGCCAGCAGCCAGGGGACAGGGGGCATCAATGAGCAGTTCTTC.

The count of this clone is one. The CDR3 DNA sequence: TGTGCCAGCAGTTCGGACACCAAATGGGGTCAGCCCCAGCATTTT. Translation: CASSSDTKWGQPQHF. The J gene is TRBJ1-5, the V gene TRBV27, with D maybe TRBD1 (5 bases). Germline V lookup: CDR1 MNHEY, CDR2 SMNVEV (reference sequence). The CDR3 sequence is 15 residues long. The V gene lost 4 bases and the J gene lost 6 bases, with 16 bases spanning the gap.

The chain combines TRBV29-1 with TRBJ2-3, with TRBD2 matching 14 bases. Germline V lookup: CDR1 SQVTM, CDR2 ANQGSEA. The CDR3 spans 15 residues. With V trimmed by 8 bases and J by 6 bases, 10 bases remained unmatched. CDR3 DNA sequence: TGCAGCACGGGACTAGCGGGAGATAGGATGGATACGCAGTATTTT. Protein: CSTGLAGDRMDTQYF.

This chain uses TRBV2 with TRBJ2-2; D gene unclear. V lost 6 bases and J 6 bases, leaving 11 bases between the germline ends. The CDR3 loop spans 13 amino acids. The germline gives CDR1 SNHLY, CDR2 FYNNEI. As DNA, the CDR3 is TGTGCCAGCAGGTCGGGTTGGGCCGGGGAGCTGTTTTTT. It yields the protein CASRSGWAGELFF.

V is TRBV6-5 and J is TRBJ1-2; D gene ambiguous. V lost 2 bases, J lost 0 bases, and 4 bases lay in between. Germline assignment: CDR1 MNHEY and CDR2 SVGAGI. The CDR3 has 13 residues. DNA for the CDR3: TGTGCCAGCAGTTACGCAGCTAACTATGGCTACACCTTC. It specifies CASSYAANYGYTF.

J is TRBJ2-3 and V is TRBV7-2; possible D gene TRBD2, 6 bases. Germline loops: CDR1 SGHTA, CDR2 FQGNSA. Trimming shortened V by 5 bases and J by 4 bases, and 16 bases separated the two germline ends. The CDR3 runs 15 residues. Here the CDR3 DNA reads TGTGCCAGCAGCCGGACCGGCGGGACCCCAGATACGCAGTATTTT. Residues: CASSRTGGTPDTQYF.

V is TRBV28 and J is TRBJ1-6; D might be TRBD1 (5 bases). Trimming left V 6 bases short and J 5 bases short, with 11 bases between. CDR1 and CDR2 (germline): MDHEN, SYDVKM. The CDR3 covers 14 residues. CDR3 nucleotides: TGTGCCAGCAGGTCAGGGTCGGATAATTCACCCCTCCACTTT. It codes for CASRSGSDNSPLHF.

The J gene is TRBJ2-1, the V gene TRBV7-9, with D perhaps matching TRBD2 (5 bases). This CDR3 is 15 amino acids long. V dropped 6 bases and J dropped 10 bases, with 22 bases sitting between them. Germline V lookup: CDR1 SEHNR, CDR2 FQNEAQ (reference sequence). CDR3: CASREGTVSVREQFF. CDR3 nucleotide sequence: TGTGCCAGCAGAGAGGGCACGGTTTCGGTAAGGGAGCAGTTCTTC.